This T cell receptor (beta chain) was retrieved from a study of cytomegalovirus exposure and HLA in healthy donors. This CDR3 is built from 16 residues. The J segment lost 6 bases and the V segment lost 4 bases, leaving 10 bases of the junction unmatched. Germline lookup yields CDR1 ENHRY and CDR2 SYGVKD. When sampled, the donors appeared nominally healthy, though they likely had unrecorded immune exposures. Primers for the PCR totalled 60 Vbeta and 13 Jbeta. Clones were read by immunoSEQ multiplex PCR, and TCRdb kept only the in-frame ones, dropping some. Here the sample spans around 140,000 clones, more than 60% being singletons. Notes on this clone: Its antigen remains unidentified.

General study findings and limits: Later on, an analysis showed TCR association rates differing by HLA locus, with DRB1 the most and HLA-C the fewest. HLA restriction was apparent for most CMV-associated TCR beta chains in a later analysis. Later genetic work tied a missense DCLRE1C variant to beta-chain V and J trimming.

The specimen sequenced was PBMCs. The chain combines TRBV10-3 with TRBJ2-1; 9 bases are a match to TRBD2. The receptor was derived from a man aged 40-49 years in good health and CMV-seropositive. CDR3 sequence (DNA): TGTGCCATCAGTGGGGTCGCGGGAGGGTCGGGCAATGAGCAGTTCTTC. Protein sequence: CAISGVAGGSGNEQFF.